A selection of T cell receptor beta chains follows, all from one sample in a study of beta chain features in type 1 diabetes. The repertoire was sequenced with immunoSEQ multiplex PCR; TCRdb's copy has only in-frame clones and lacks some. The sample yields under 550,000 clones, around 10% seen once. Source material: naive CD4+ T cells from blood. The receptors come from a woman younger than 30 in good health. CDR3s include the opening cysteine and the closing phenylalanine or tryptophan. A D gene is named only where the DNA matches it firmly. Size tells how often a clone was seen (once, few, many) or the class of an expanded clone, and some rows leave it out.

cdr3_nt: TGTGCCAGCAGTTTATCTGCAGTTGGTCTACAGGGTATTACGCAGTATTTT
cdr3_aa: CASSLSAVGLQGITQYF
j_call: TRBJ2-3
v_call: TRBV27
d_call: -
clone_size: -

cdr3_nt: TGTGCCAGTACCCTGCGGGGGGAGGCCAAAAACATTCAGTACTTC
cdr3_aa: CASTLRGEAKNIQYF
j_call: TRBJ2-4
v_call: TRBV19
d_call: TRBD2
clone_size: -

cdr3_nt: TGCGCCAGCAGCCAAGTAGCCGGACAGGGATTGTACGAGCAGTACTTC
cdr3_aa: CASSQVAGQGLYEQYF
j_call: TRBJ2-7
v_call: TRBV4-3
d_call: TRBD1
clone_size: few

cdr3_nt: TGTGCCAGCAGCTTAGAGACAGGGTTCGAGCAGTACTTC
cdr3_aa: CASSLETGFEQYF
j_call: TRBJ2-7
v_call: TRBV7-2
d_call: TRBD1
clone_size: -

cdr3_nt: TGTGCCAGCAGCTTAATAGATGGCTACACCTTC
cdr3_aa: CASSLIDGYTF
j_call: TRBJ1-2
v_call: TRBV5-6
d_call: -
clone_size: few

cdr3_nt: TGTGCCAGCAGCTTAGATGGGACGACCCATACGCAGTATTTT
cdr3_aa: CASSLDGTTHTQYF
j_call: TRBJ2-3
v_call: TRBV11-1
d_call: -
clone_size: few

cdr3_nt: TGCACCAGCAGCCTACAGGGCGGTTTCGATCAGCCCCAGCATTTT
cdr3_aa: CTSSLQGGFDQPQHF
j_call: TRBJ1-5
v_call: TRBV1
d_call: -
clone_size: few

cdr3_nt: TGTGCCATCAGAGGCACAGGGGATTGGAGCACCGGGGAGCTGTTTTTT
cdr3_aa: CAIRGTGDWSTGELFF
j_call: TRBJ2-2
v_call: TRBV10-3
d_call: TRBD1
clone_size: few

cdr3_nt: TGTGCCAGCAGCGCGTACAGGGGGACGTCCTCCACAGATACGCAGTATTTT
cdr3_aa: CASSAYRGTSSTDTQYF
j_call: TRBJ2-3
v_call: TRBV9
d_call: TRBD1
clone_size: -

cdr3_nt: TGTGCCAGCAGACCGGGACGGCGGAGTTATAATTCACCCCTCCACTTT
cdr3_aa: CASRPGRRSYNSPLHF
j_call: TRBJ1-6
v_call: TRBV7-9
d_call: -
clone_size: -

cdr3_nt: TGTGCCAGCAGCCACCTGGGGCGATCGGCTAATGAAAAACTGTTTTTT
cdr3_aa: CASSHLGRSANEKLFF
j_call: TRBJ1-4
v_call: TRBV4-2
d_call: -
clone_size: -

cdr3_nt: TGTGCCAGCTCCCAGGGCCTTCCCACAGATACGCAGTATTTT
cdr3_aa: CASSQGLPTDTQYF
j_call: TRBJ2-3
v_call: TRBV2
d_call: -
clone_size: few

cdr3_nt: TGTGCCAGCAGCCCCGAGGGGGCCCAGTACTTC
cdr3_aa: CASSPEGAQYF
j_call: TRBJ2-5
v_call: TRBV9
d_call: -
clone_size: -